This T cell receptor beta chain was identified during a study of blood T cell repertoires in COVID-19 (dated by TCRdb to the early 2020s). Regarding the complete study: Samples from collaborators originated in the United States, Italy and Spain and spanned both the acute and convalescent phases of COVID-19. The material from the prospective study consisted of cDNA or gDNA derived from T cells, B-cell-depleted T cells, or PBMCs. The dataset comprised deeply sampled blood TCRbeta repertoires from subjects exposed to, actively infected with, or recovered from COVID-19. The repertoires were released in a freely available public database intended as a resource for research on the immune response to SARS-CoV-2. The samples were drawn from two sources: the first 160 participants of the ongoing ImmuneRACE study, and fewer than 1,500 subjects contributed by 6 global collaborators. Sample metadata almost always included a de-identified subject ID, COVID-19 status, age in years and sex. HLA class I and class II types, where available, came from metadata supplied by the sample provider rather than from assay-based typing.

TCRbeta CDR3 regions were amplified from genomic DNA by means of the immunoSEQ Assay, a bias-controlled multiplex PCR. The authors' pipeline ran thus. Within the assay, amplification of reference gene primers was used to estimate how many nucleated cells each sample contained. To quantify the absolute abundance of each unique TCRbeta CDR3 rearrangement, sequence reads were collapsed and filtered. For each sample, productive Simpson clonality was calculated by taking the square root of Simpson's diversity index across productive rearrangements. Here the immuneACCESS table is served through TCRdb, limited to in-frame sequences with V and J called. Missing clones are a known gap in these copies; in checked studies unresolved V genes cover under half, and the rest lacks a known reason. That table furnishes V, J and clone size, whereas the DNA furnished D and trimming. This sample is represented by approximately 16,000 clones; roughly 89% of them were singletons. Roughly a third of the sample belongs to the ten largest clones.

A remark on this clone: There is no known antigen for this receptor. There are no base qualities to consult, and no much larger clone falls within one base.

The germline V gene sets CDR1 to SGHTA and CDR2 to FQGNSA. The junction shows trimming of 5 bases on V and 8 bases on J, plus 13 bases between the germline ends. Measured from the cysteine to the phenylalanine, the CDR3 is 13 residues long. The DNA shown is the 39-base CDR3, in frame from base 1. What the work shows at the level of the full study, not this receptor alone: The quantity of clinical and demographic metadata differed by source and by participant and was supplied without curation.

At one collaborating source in Seattle, patients were enrolled during active infection and were followed longitudinally through the course of disease. The collaborating institutions used their own protocols to collect whole blood in K2EDTA tubes. For TCRbeta analysis, collaborators shipped samples as frozen whole blood, isolated PBMCs, or DNA extracted from either of those sample types. The receptor's source is a woman aged 80 or older with COVID-19, enrolled during active disease. Rearrangement joined TRBV7-2 to TRBJ2-1, and possibly TRBD1, on 6 matching bases. Sequenced: peripheral blood. The DNA sequence is given as TGTGCCAGCAGCCTCAGGGGCGGTGATGAGCAGTTCTTC. This translates into CASSLRGGDEQFF.